The present T cell receptor (beta chain) was sequenced within a study of regulatory T cells in long-lasting Graves disease. This clonotype appeared many times. The target antigen is unknown. With 1 base removed from V and 1 base from J, the gap between germline ends came to 11 bases. There are 15 residues in the CDR3. In germline, CDR1 is SGHRS, CDR2 YFSETQ. Regarding time point: newly diagnosed GD, antithyroid drugs for less than 3 months. PBMC-extracted RNA yielded the TCR library. Findings and caveats of the study: Persistent patients shared 2,500 to 3,000 public clonotypes among themselves. Newly diagnosed patients shared fewer, at about a thousand.

Relying on iRepertoire HTBI primers and Arm-PCR of CDR3 regions, the team built TCR beta libraries. A single record per CDR3 protein comes from TCRdb applying MiXCR to the multiplex PCR reads. This sample yields 450,000 to 700,000 distinct CDR3 sequences, of which roughly 13% are seen a single time; roughly a tenth belongs to the top ten. The same specimen was also included in a second study, on T cells in Graves' hyperthyroidism and ophthalmopathy. This second study notes: A 13 V-J signature model discriminated ophthalmopathy versus stable hyperthyroidism. Model-based prediction identified ophthalmopathy a median roughly six months prior to its onset.

The clonotype originates from a man aged 25-45 years with Graves disease. This rearrangement joins TRBV5-1 to TRBJ1-2; the D gene is possibly TRBD1 (5 bases). Here the sequenced sample was peripheral blood mononuclear cells (PBMCs), taken at new diagnosis, from a patient treated with antithyroid drugs. DNA of the CDR3: TGCGCCAGCAGCTTGAGGGCAGGGCATAACTATGGCTACACCTTC. This encodes CASSLRAGHNYGYTF.